Presented here are 30 T cell receptor beta chains from one specimen sequenced in a study of blood T cell repertoires in COVID-19. TCRdb's copy holds only in-frame clones and misses some; the assay was immunoSEQ multiplex PCR. This table holds over 45,000 clones, about 87% found once. Sequencing input: peripheral blood. The receptors come from a man between 40 and 49 years old with COVID-19, enrolled during active disease.

The rearrangement links TRBV6-1 to TRBJ1-1; maybe TRBD1 (5 bases). Trimming shortened V by 0 bases and J by 6 bases, and 14 bases separated the two germline ends. Germline V gives CDR1 MNHNS, CDR2 SASEGT. This CDR3 is built from 15 residues. DNA of the CDR3: TGTGCCAGCAGTGAAGCCGTGTGGGGGGGGTCTGAAGCTTTCTTT. This encodes CASSEAVWGGSEAFF.

This chain links TRBV19 with TRBJ1-1; D uncertain. The CDR3 extends over 13 amino acids. The V gene's germline CDR1 is LNHDA and CDR2 SQIVND (reference sequence). The ends were cut back, 5 bases at V and 6 bases at J, with 13 bases in the middle. For the CDR3, the DNA is TGTGCCAGTAGTCCCTTACTGGTTTCTGAAGCTTTCTTT. Encoded protein: CASSPLLVSEAFF.

The chain employs TRBV30 and TRBJ1-2; 10 positions match TRBD1. J lost 3 bases, V lost 7 bases, and 8 bases had no gene match. Germline V lookup: CDR1 GTSNPN, CDR2 SVGIG (reference sequence). The CDR3 spans 14 residues. Here the CDR3 DNA reads TGTGCCTTCCCAACCGGGACAGGGGACTATGGCTACACCTTC. Protein product: CAFPTGTGDYGYTF.

The rearrangement joins TRBV24-1 to TRBJ2-4; D perhaps matches TRBD1 (6 bases). The germline gives CDR1 KGHDR, CDR2 SFDVKD. V was shortened by 9 bases and J by 2 bases, with 16 bases between the two germline ends. The CDR3 sequence is 15 residues long. Written as DNA, the CDR3 is TGTGCCACCTACAGGGCTTCGGAACCCAAAAACATTCAGTACTTC. This translates into CATYRASEPKNIQYF.

The chain uses TRBV6-4 and TRBJ2-3; 7 bases map to TRBD2. The germline gives CDR1 MRHNA, CDR2 SNTAGT. CDR3 length: 15 residues. Trimming at V came to 0 bases and at J to 4 bases, leaving 4 bases not matched to a gene. The CDR3: CASSDSGGGPDTQYF. The CDR3 DNA reads TGTGCCAGCAGTGACTCTGGGGGAGGGCCAGATACGCAGTATTTT.

In this sample, this clone turned up once. V gene TRBV7-8 combines with J gene TRBJ1-6, with TRBD1 identical over 8 bases. The junction had 5 bases not matched to a gene; V was cut back by 0 bases and J by 10 bases. Per the germline V gene, CDR1 is SGHVS and CDR2 is FQNEAQ. The CDR3 is 15 residues long. DNA for the CDR3: TGTGCCAGCAGCTTAGCGGACAGGGTAGCCTCACCCCTCCACTTT. Protein product: CASSLADRVASPLHF.

V is TRBV9 and J is TRBJ2-3; a weak D match, TRBD1 (5 bases). This CDR3 is 17 amino acids long. The V gene lost 0 bases and the J gene lost 0 bases, with 14 bases spanning the gap. Germline-derived CDR1 and CDR2 are SGDLS and YYNGEE. The DNA of the CDR3 is TGTGCCAGCAGCGTAGAGGTAGGGGCTCTTAGCACAGATACGCAGTATTTT. Translated, it gives CASSVEVGALSTDTQYF.

This rearrangement joins TRBV10-2 to TRBJ1-3, with 8 positions matching TRBD1. V shed 7 bases, J shed 0 bases, and the junction held 8 bases outside the gene matches. This CDR3 has 16 residues. The V gene's germline CDR1 is WSHSY and CDR2 SAAADI. The CDR3, as DNA: TGCGCCAGCAAGCCGGGACAGGCTGGCTCTGGAAACACCATATATTTT. Protein sequence: CASKPGQAGSGNTIYF.

V usage is TRBV5-8 and J usage is TRBJ2-7, with 10 bases that match TRBD1. This CDR3 comprises 14 residues. Germline CDR1 and CDR2: SGHTS and YDEGEE. After removal of 4 bases from V and 6 bases from J, the junction contained 7 bases not matched to a gene. CDR3 in DNA: TGTGCCAGCAGCCCTCGGGACAGGGGATCCGAGCAGTACTTC. It translates to CASSPRDRGSEQYF.

This chain uses TRBV3-1 (or the pseudogene TRBV3-2) with TRBJ1-5; D unresolved. CDR1 is LGHDT and CDR2 is YNNKEL in the germline V gene (reference sequence). V dropped 1 base and J dropped 6 bases, with 13 bases sitting between them. The CDR3 contains 15 residues. The CDR3 is CASSQVGSGSQPQHF. The CDR3 DNA follows: TGTGCCAGCAGCCAAGTAGGTTCAGGATCTCAGCCCCAGCATTTT.

This clone is a singleton in its sample. This chain uses TRBV7-9 with TRBJ1-1, with D perhaps matching TRBD1 (5 bases). This CDR3 is built from 13 residues. The germline V gene encodes CDR1 SEHNR and CDR2 FQNEAQ (reference sequence). V lost 3 bases, J lost 4 bases, and 9 bases lay in between. CDR3 nucleotide sequence: TGTGCCAGCAGCTTCAGGGTTGGCACTGAAGCTTTCTTT. As protein: CASSFRVGTEAFF.

V gene TRBV7-2 combines with J gene TRBJ1-3; 8 bases align to TRBD1. The junction had 4 bases not matched to a gene; V was cut back by 2 bases and J by 1 base. From germline, CDR1 is SGHTA and CDR2 FQGNSA. This CDR3 is built from 16 residues. Here the CDR3 DNA reads TGTGCCAGCAGCTTATGGACAGGGTGGTCTGGAAACACCATATATTTT. It yields the protein CASSLWTGWSGNTIYF.

The CDR3 is CAWSGETLRDGYTF. CDR3 nucleotide sequence: TGTGCCTGGAGTGGGGAGACACTTAGGGATGGCTACACCTTC. The chain employs TRBV30 and TRBJ1-2; D remains unclear. This CDR3 is built from 14 residues. Germline loops: CDR1 GTSNPN, CDR2 SVGIG (reference sequence). Trimming stripped 1 base from V and 6 bases from J, with 15 bases between.

The rearrangement links TRBV28 to TRBJ2-2; no firm D call. Trimming took off 11 bases at V and 7 bases at J, with 17 bases between the two ends. CDR3 length: 13 amino acids. Germline V gene lookup returns CDR1 MDHEN and CDR2 SYDVKM. The CDR3 DNA is TGTGCCTCACCCGCCCGCACGGTCGGGGAGCTGTTTTTT. Translating gives CASPARTVGELFF.

V and J are TRBV29-1 and TRBJ1-1; TRBD1 might be the D (6 bases). V was clipped by 7 bases and J by 0 bases, with 15 bases between them. This CDR3 comprises 14 residues. Looked up from germline, CDR1 is SQVTM and CDR2 is ANQGSEA. The CDR3 region has the DNA TGCAGCGCCCGTCCCGGGACAATGAACACTGAAGCTTTCTTT. It codes for CSARPGTMNTEAFF.

V is TRBV24-1 and J is TRBJ2-5, with D possibly being TRBD1 (6 bases). The CDR3 is made up of 13 amino acids. The V end lost 7 bases, the J end lost 1 base, and 9 bases lay between the germline ends. Per germline, CDR1 KGHDR and CDR2 SFDVKD. The CDR3 DNA reads TGTGCCACCAGGGACAGCCCCCAAGAGACCCAGTACTTC. Its translation: CATRDSPQETQYF.

This clone was detected only once. This chain uses TRBV5-1 with TRBJ2-3; TRBD2 matches 8 bases. The J segment lost 3 bases and the V segment lost 4 bases, leaving 7 bases of the junction unmatched. CDR1 is SGHRS and CDR2 is YFSETQ in the germline V gene. CDR3 size: 15 residues. CDR3 bases: TGCGCCAGCAGCCTCCCTGGACTAGCAACAGATACGCAGTATTTT. Translating it yields CASSLPGLATDTQYF. Supplemented by reference TRBV5-1 and TRBJ2-3, the full variable domain reads KAGVTQTPRYLIKTRGQQVTLSCSPISGHRSVSWYQQTPGQGLQFLFEYFSETQRNKGNFPGRFSGRQFSNSRSEMNVSTLELGDSALYLCASSLPGLATDTQYFGPGTRLTVL.

The J gene is TRBJ2-3, the V gene TRBV5-1; TRBD2 matches 7 bases. Germline-derived CDR1 and CDR2 are SGHRS and YFSETQ. The CDR3 sequence is 14 residues long. The junction had 4 bases not matched to a gene; V was cut back by 1 base and J by 5 bases. CDR3 in DNA: TGCGCCAGCAGCTTGAGGTCTAGCGGAGATACGCAGTATTTT. It specifies CASSLRSSGDTQYF.

This chain links TRBV18 with TRBJ1-3, with TRBD1 matching over 8 bases. The CDR3 runs 15 residues. CDR1 KGHSH and CDR2 LQKENI come from the germline V gene. V shed 0 bases and J 7 bases; nucleotides not matched to a gene: 5. The CDR3: CASSPPDRGGNTIYF. The DNA for the CDR3 is TGTGCCAGCTCACCACCCGACAGGGGTGGCAACACCATATATTTT.

This sequence joins TRBV24-1 and TRBJ2-2, with D unresolved. V lost 3 bases, J lost 7 bases, and 14 bases lay in between. CDR3 length equals 15 residues. CDR1 KGHDR and CDR2 SFDVKD come from the germline V gene. This CDR3 reads CATSDTMMRGGELFF. The CDR3 DNA follows: TGTGCCACCAGTGATACGATGATGCGCGGCGGGGAGCTGTTTTTT.

The rearrangement uses TRBV2 and TRBJ1-5; D remains ambiguous. CDR1 is SNHLY and CDR2 is FYNNEI in the germline V gene. The V gene lost 8 bases and the J gene lost 7 bases, with 15 bases spanning the gap. This CDR3 has 13 residues. The chain's CDR3 is CASVYNPEQPQHF. The CDR3 coding sequence is TGTGCCAGCGTTTATAACCCGGAGCAGCCCCAGCATTTT.

The chain joins TRBV27 to TRBJ2-7, with TRBD1 matching 8 bases. In germline, CDR1 is MNHEY, CDR2 SMNVEV (reference sequence). V lost 6 bases, J lost 6 bases, and 7 bases stayed unmatched. The CDR3 spans 13 residues. Here the CDR3 reads CASSSQGAGEQYF. CDR3 sequence (DNA): TGTGCCAGCAGCAGTCAGGGGGCAGGCGAGCAGTACTTC.

The gene calls are TRBV6-5 and TRBJ1-4, with a tentative D call TRBD1 (5 bases). V shed 6 bases and J shed 16 bases, with 15 bases lying between them. The length of the CDR3 is 11 residues. Germline CDR1 reads MNHEY; CDR2 reads SVGAGI. The chain's CDR3 is CASREGSPQFF. The CDR3 DNA sequence: TGTGCCAGCAGGGAGGGGTCTCCCCAGTTTTTT.

The chain links TRBV5-1 to TRBJ1-1; D gene uncertain. The CDR3 spans 13 residues. Germline V gives CDR1 SGHRS, CDR2 YFSETQ. Deletions cut 4 bases from V and 7 bases from J, with 14 bases between. The CDR3 is CASSRLGDNEAFF. CDR3 DNA sequence: TGCGCCAGCAGCCGTCTAGGAGATAATGAAGCTTTCTTT.

The chain employs TRBV18 and TRBJ2-5, with 7 bases fitting TRBD2. The CDR3 runs 14 residues. After removal of 2 bases from V and 1 base from J, the junction contained 1 base not matched to a gene. The germline V gene has CDR1 KGHSH and CDR2 LQKENI. The CDR3 DNA reads as TGTGCCAGCTCACCAGGGAGGGTCCAAGAGACCCAGTACTTC. It specifies CASSPGRVQETQYF.

CDR3 DNA sequence: TGTGCCAGCAGCTTGGGGAACAGGGGGAATGAAAAACTGTTTTTT. This translates into CASSLGNRGNEKLFF. V usage is TRBV5-4 and J usage is TRBJ1-4; 8 nucleotides match TRBD1. CDR3 length: 15 amino acids. The trim removed 0 bases at V and 5 bases at J, leaving 3 bases unmatched. The germline V gene has CDR1 SGHNT and CDR2 YYREEE (reference sequence).

The rearrangement joins TRBV6-5 to TRBJ2-5; D possibly corresponds to TRBD1 (6 bases). The CDR3 consists of 14 residues. V was clipped by 1 base and J by 5 bases, with 11 bases between them. Germline CDR1 and CDR2: MNHEY and SVGAGI. CDR3 DNA: TGTGCCAGCAGTTACTGGGGGCCTGAGGAGACCCAGTACTTC. This translates into CASSYWGPEETQYF.

V usage is TRBV5-4 and J usage is TRBJ2-3; 13 nucleotides agree with TRBD2. Losses at the gene ends were 4 bases for V and 1 base for J; bases not matched to a gene: 3. This CDR3 spans 16 amino acids. Germline CDR1 is SGHNT and CDR2 is YYREEE (reference sequence). The CDR3 sequence is CASSRTSGRGTDTQYF. For the CDR3, the DNA is TGTGCCAGCAGCCGGACTAGCGGGAGAGGCACAGATACGCAGTATTTT. The entire variable domain, with the rest obtained from reference TRBV5-4 and TRBJ2-3, is as follows: ETGVTQSPTHLIKTRGQQVTLRCSSQSGHNTVSWYQQALGQGPQFIFQYYREEENGRGNFPPRFSGLQFPNYSSELNVNALELDDSALYLCASSRTSGRGTDTQYFGPGTRLTVL.

V gene TRBV6-1 combines with J gene TRBJ1-3; the D is unclear. Germline V gene sequence: CDR1 MNHNS, CDR2 SASEGT. V lost 0 bases to trimming and J lost 2 bases, with 5 bases between them. The length of the CDR3 is 14 residues. In DNA, the CDR3 is TGTGCCAGCAGTGAAGCCTATGCTGGAAACACCATATATTTT. Translation: CASSEAYAGNTIYF.

The chain is built from TRBV5-6 and TRBJ2-5; 10 positions match TRBD1. J was trimmed by 4 bases and V by 0 bases; bases with no gene match: 3. The CDR3 is 15 amino acids. CDR1 is SGHDT and CDR2 is YYEEEE in the germline V gene. The CDR3 is CASSLGDRGGETQYF. In DNA form, the CDR3 reads TGTGCCAGCAGCTTGGGGGACAGGGGAGGAGAGACCCAGTACTTC.